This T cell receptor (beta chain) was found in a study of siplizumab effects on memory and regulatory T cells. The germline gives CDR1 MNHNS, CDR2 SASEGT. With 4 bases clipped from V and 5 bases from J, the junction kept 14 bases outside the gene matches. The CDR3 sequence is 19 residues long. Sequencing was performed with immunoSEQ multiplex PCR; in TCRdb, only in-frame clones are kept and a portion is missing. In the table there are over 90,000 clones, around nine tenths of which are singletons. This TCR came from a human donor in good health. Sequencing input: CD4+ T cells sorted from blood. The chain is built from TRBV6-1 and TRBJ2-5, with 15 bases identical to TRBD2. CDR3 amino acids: CASSVTTGLAGGHTETQYF. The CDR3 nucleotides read TGTGCCAGCAGTGTCACAACGGGACTAGCGGGAGGACATACGGAGACCCAGTACTTC.